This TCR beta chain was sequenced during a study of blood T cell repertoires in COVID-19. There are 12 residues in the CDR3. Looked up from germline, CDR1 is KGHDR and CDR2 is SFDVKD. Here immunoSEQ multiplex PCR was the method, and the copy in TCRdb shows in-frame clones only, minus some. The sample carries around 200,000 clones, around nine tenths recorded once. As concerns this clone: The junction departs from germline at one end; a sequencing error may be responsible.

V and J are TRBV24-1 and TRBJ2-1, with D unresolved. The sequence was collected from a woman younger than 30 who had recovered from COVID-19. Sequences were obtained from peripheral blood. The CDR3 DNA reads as TGTGCCACCCTTAACCCCTATAATGAGCAGTTCTTC. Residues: CATLNPYNEQFF.